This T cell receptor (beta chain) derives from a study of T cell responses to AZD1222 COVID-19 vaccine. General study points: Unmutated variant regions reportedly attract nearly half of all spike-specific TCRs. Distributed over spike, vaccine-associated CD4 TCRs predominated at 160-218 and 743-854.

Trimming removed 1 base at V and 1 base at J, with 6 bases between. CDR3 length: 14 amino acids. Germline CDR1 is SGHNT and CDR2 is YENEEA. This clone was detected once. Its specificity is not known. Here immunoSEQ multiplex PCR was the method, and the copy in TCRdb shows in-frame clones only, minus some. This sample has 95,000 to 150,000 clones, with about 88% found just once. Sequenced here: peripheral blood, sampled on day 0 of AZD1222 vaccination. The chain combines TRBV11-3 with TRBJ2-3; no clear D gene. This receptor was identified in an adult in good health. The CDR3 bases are TGTGCCAGCAGCTTAGGAAGTCGCACAGATACGCAGTATTTT. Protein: CASSLGSRTDTQYF.